What follows are 12 T cell receptor beta chains derived from one specimen sequenced in a study of neoadjuvant anti-PD-1 for oral cavity cancer. Only in-frame clones appear in the TCRdb table, and some are missing; sequencing was by immunoSEQ multiplex PCR. The sample comprises 10,000 or so clones, around 70% of which are singletons, and 4.2% rests with the top ten. Stated time point: after neoadjuvant nivolumab, at surgical resection. The sequencing used PBMCs, collected after nivolumab (anti-PD-1) treatment. These receptors came from a person aged 35 to 85 with oral cavity squamous cell carcinoma.

The chain links TRBV27 to TRBJ2-6; the D call may be TRBD1 or TRBD2 (5 bases each). Trimming shortened V by 3 bases and J by 1 base, and 7 bases separated the two germline ends. The CDR3 runs to 15 residues. Germline lookup yields CDR1 MNHEY and CDR2 SMNVEV (reference sequence). This CDR3 reads CASSLRGSGANVLTF. Here the CDR3 DNA reads TGTGCCAGCAGTTTGAGGGGATCTGGGGCCAACGTCCTGACTTTC.

This clone has only a few counts. The DNA for the CDR3 is TGTGCCGGTGCGGGGACAGTGTTAAATGAGCAGTTCTTC. As protein: CAGAGTVLNEQFF. The chain uses TRBV30 and TRBJ2-1; D may be TRBD1 (7 bases). Trimming took 8 bases from V and 7 from J, leaving 18 bases between them. The CDR3 covers 13 residues. The germline gives CDR1 GTSNPN, CDR2 SVGIG (reference sequence).

The chain has TRBV27 and TRBJ2-3; D unresolved. Trimming took off 3 bases at V and 3 bases at J, with 7 bases between the two ends. CDR1 and CDR2 from the germline V gene are MNHEY and SMNVEV (reference sequence). The CDR3 is 13 amino acids. The CDR3 coding sequence is TGTGCCAGCAGTTTTGCCAGGACAGATACGCAGTATTTT. This translates into CASSFARTDTQYF.

The chain employs TRBV15 and TRBJ2-7; 14 positions agree with TRBD2. Germline V gene data show CDR1 as LNHNV and CDR2 as YYDKDF (reference sequence). The trim removed 4 bases at V and 5 bases at J, leaving 10 bases unmatched. This CDR3 has 17 residues. CDR3 sequence: CATSTQRLAGGRDEQYF. The CDR3 DNA sequence: TGTGCCACCAGCACCCAAAGACTAGCGGGAGGGAGGGACGAGCAGTACTTC.

As for this clone: The junction differs from germline at one of its ends, possibly a read error. This chain joins TRBV19 and TRBJ2-1, with 9 bases that match TRBD1. The CDR3 is made up of 14 amino acids. CDR1 LNHDA and CDR2 SQIVND come from the germline V gene (reference sequence). Here the CDR3 reads CASSVDRGYNEQFF. The CDR3 DNA is TGTGCCAGTAGTGTAGACAGGGGGTACAATGAGCAGTTCTTC.

The count of this clone is one. This chain joins TRBV5-1 and TRBJ2-3; TRBD2 aligns across 10 bases. The CDR3 has 15 amino acids. Germline values: CDR1 SGHRS, CDR2 YFSETQ. V shed 3 bases and J 2 bases; nucleotides not matched to a gene: 3. This chain's CDR3 is CASSSSGSLTDTQYF. The CDR3 region has the DNA TGCGCCAGCAGCTCTAGCGGGAGTCTCACAGATACGCAGTATTTT.

This chain uses TRBV4-1 with TRBJ2-7; D tentatively reads TRBD1 or TRBD2 (7 bases each). Germline V gene sequence: CDR1 MGHRA, CDR2 YSYEKL. V dropped 0 bases and J dropped 3 bases, with 15 bases sitting between them. This CDR3 is built from 16 residues. The CDR3 protein is CASSQDRQGGFYEQYF. The DNA of the CDR3 is TGCGCCAGCAGCCAAGATAGACAGGGAGGGTTCTACGAGCAGTACTTC.

The table lists this clone with a count of one. The V and J genes are TRBV7-2 and TRBJ2-1, with a tentative D call TRBD2 (6 bases). CDR1 SGHTA and CDR2 FQGNSA come from the germline V gene. The CDR3 totals 16 residues. V lost 1 base and J lost 7, with 17 bases in between. CDR3 nucleotide sequence: TGTGCCAGCAGCTTAGAGCCTGGAGATGGACTAAATGAGCAGTTCTTC. Protein product: CASSLEPGDGLNEQFF.

This clone has just a few counts. The chain joins TRBV5-4 to TRBJ2-2, with no clear D. The length of the CDR3 is 14 residues. Per germline, CDR1 SGHNT and CDR2 YYREEE (reference sequence). V dropped 3 bases and J dropped 1 base, with 7 bases sitting between them. CDR3 sequence (DNA): TGTGCCAGCAGCTCGATTCTGAACACCGGGGAGCTGTTTTTT. Encoded protein: CASSSILNTGELFF.

V usage is TRBV5-1 and J usage is TRBJ2-3; D is perhaps TRBD2 (6 bases). The CDR3 is 15 amino acids. Trimming stripped 1 base from V and 1 base from J, with 10 bases between. Germline-derived CDR1 and CDR2 are SGHRS and YFSETQ. In nucleotides, the CDR3 is TGCGCCAGCAGCTTGAACCCTAGCGGCACAGATACGCAGTATTTT. Its protein is CASSLNPSGTDTQYF.

The chain has TRBV5-6 and TRBJ1-1; TRBD1 might be the D (6 bases). The CDR3 covers 13 residues. CDR1 SGHDT and CDR2 YYEEEE come from the germline V gene. V lost 4 bases, J lost 3 bases, and 10 bases lay in between. The CDR3 region is CASSPGGYTEAFF. CDR3 sequence (DNA): TGTGCCAGCAGCCCCGGGGGCTACACTGAAGCTTTCTTT.

This sequence joins TRBV25-1 and TRBJ1-2, with D possibly being TRBD1 (6 bases). This CDR3 contains 14 residues. Germline CDR1 and CDR2: MGHDK and SYGVNS. Trimming removed 6 bases at V and 7 bases at J, with 18 bases between. The CDR3 loop reads CASSWRGGSFGYTF. CDR3 coding DNA: TGTGCCAGCAGCTGGCGGGGGGGCTCTTTTGGCTACACCTTC.